This is a list of T cell receptor beta chains from one sample in a study of blood T cell repertoires in COVID-19. Sequenced by immunoSEQ multiplex PCR; TCRdb stores in-frame clones only, minus some. The table includes fewer than 200,000 clones, roughly 76% detected once. Source material: peripheral blood. The origin of the receptors is an elderly woman with COVID-19, enrolled during active disease. Both conserved end residues are trimmed from each CDR3. D genes are given only for firm matches.

V gene,D gene,CDR3 length,CDR3 protein
TRBV7-8,-,12,ASSPTAGKGGYT
TRBV19,-,14,ASSNRQAYSGNTIY
TRBV7-9,TRBD2,14,ASSLGGSGGYNEQF
TRBV5-4,TRBD1,13,ASILGGQPAYGYT
TRBV5-4,TRBD1,13,ASSLTGGAADTQY
TRBV7-2,TRBD1,13,ASSAKDRANYGYT
TRBV29-1,-,11,SVEQGKGQPQH
TRBV5-1,TRBD1,13,ASGSTGVKGEKLF
TRBV6-5,TRBD1,12,ASSYGQGAGELF
TRBV4-1,-,12,ASSQGVRSQPQH
TRBV7-2,-,12,ASSLISSLTEAF
TRBV28,TRBD2,13,ASSHRGLAVDTQY
TRBV21-1,-,12,ASSPTGGGQPQH
TRBV2,-,12,ASSESASSGEQY
TRBV7-8,-,16,ASSFGQQTILRPDTQY
TRBV11-2,TRBD1,16,ASSPPLHRDRFSYEQY
TRBV19,TRBD1,11,ASSNRGARGYT
TRBV7-2,-,12,ASSLPPGISPLH
TRBV28,-,12,ASSYPAGSYEQY
TRBV10-3,TRBD1,14,AISESGQGSNQPQH
TRBV7-2,-,13,ASSLGSGPQETQY
TRBV5-6,-,12,ASSLSGTKETQY
TRBV18,-,13,ASSFGWGRNTEAF
TRBV3-1/TRBV3-2,TRBD1,14,ASSQRATGMFYGYT
TRBV19,TRBD2,15,ASSIAAGTSGKNEQF
TRBV9,TRBD2,14,ASSALTSGGQETQY
TRBV13,-,15,ASSSWSGSSGANVLT
TRBV4-2,TRBD1,12,ASSLPTGDYGYT
TRBV11-1,TRBD2,14,ASSSWTSGNDNEQF
TRBV7-9,TRBD1,15,ASSLDFLGTANSPLH
TRBV11-3,TRBD1,17,ASSLDGMWDRGFSTEAF
TRBV18,-,11,ASSPGASYEQY
TRBV4-1,TRBD2,13,ASSVGLAGAYEQY
TRBV19,-,10,ASLGQWGGYT
TRBV6-5,-,9,ASGRLVEQF
TRBV5-6,TRBD1,12,ASSSQGSNQPQH
TRBV12-3/TRBV12-4,-,10,ASTGSNTEAF
TRBV12-3/TRBV12-4,-,11,ASSFSSGGEQY
TRBV5-5,-,13,ASTFYRDYNSPLH
TRBV5-1,-,11,ASSLAGNSPLH
TRBV6-5,-,12,ASSYSAGPHEQY
TRBV4-2,TRBD1,16,ASSRTIGTGDSNQPQH
TRBV7-6,-,11,ASSLAAGSPLH
TRBV19,-,11,ASSGRGFTEAF
TRBV7-2,TRBD1,12,ASSPGQGPDTQY
TRBV2,TRBD1,12,ASSDPRGRETQY
TRBV7-9,-,12,ASSSDILYNEQF
TRBV24-1,-,14,ATSDSTGFSYNEQF
TRBV6-4,-,13,ASSDSSYPPYEQY
TRBV5-1,-,12,ASSPGPEGEKLF
TRBV10-3,TRBD1,13,AISEGGRGMDEQF